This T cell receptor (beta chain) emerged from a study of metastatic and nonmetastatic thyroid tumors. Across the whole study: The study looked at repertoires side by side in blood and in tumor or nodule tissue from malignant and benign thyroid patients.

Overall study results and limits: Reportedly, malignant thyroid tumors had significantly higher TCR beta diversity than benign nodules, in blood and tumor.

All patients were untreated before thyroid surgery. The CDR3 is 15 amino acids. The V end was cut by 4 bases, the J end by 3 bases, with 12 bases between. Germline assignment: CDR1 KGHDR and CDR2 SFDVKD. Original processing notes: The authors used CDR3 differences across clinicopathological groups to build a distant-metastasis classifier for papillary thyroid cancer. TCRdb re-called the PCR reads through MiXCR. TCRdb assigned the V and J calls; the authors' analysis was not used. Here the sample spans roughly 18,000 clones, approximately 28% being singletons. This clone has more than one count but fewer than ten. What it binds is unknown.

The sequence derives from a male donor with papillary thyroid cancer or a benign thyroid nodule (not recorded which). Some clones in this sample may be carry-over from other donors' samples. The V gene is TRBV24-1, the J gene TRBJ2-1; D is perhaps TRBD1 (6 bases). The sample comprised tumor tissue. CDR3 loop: CATSDRQAFYNEQFF. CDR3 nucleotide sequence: TGTGCCACCAGTGACCGACAGGCATTCTACAATGAGCAGTTCTTC.